The entry below gives a single T cell receptor (beta chain) sequence along with its context. Assay: immunoSEQ multiplex PCR; the TCRdb copy retains only in-frame clones and omits some. The table lists 95,000 to 150,000 clones, under 95% of them singletons, with 0.81% in the top ten. This record comes from a study of OX40 agonist ivuxolimab in advanced cancers. The CDR3 loop spans 15 amino acids. Looked up from germline, CDR1 is SEHNR and CDR2 is FQNEAQ (reference sequence). The ends were cut back, 5 bases at V and 2 bases at J, with 15 bases in the middle. Sequenced here: CD4+ or CD8+ T cells sorted from blood, sampled in a trial of the OX40 agonist ivuxolimab. This chain uses TRBV7-9 with TRBJ2-5, with D possibly TRBD2 on 5 matching bases. The receptor comes from an adult with an advanced solid tumor such as melanoma, head and neck, liver or kidney cancer. The CDR3 nucleotides are TGTGCCAGCAGCGCCGGGGTCGGCGGGCAAGAGACCCAGTACTTC. As protein: CASSAGVGGQETQYF.